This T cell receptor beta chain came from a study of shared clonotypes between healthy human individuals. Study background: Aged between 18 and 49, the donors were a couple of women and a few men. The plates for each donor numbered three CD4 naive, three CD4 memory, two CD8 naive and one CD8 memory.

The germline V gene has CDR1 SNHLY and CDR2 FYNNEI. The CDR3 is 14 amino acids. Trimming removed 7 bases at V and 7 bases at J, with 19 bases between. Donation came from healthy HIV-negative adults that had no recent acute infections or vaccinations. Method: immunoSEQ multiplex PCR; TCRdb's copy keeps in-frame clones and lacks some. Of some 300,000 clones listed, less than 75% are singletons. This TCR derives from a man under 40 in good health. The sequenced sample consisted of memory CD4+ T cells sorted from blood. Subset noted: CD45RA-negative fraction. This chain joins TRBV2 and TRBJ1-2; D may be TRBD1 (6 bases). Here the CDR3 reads CASTPEAGEGGYTF. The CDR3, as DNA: TGTGCCAGCACCCCTGAGGCAGGGGAGGGTGGCTACACCTTC.